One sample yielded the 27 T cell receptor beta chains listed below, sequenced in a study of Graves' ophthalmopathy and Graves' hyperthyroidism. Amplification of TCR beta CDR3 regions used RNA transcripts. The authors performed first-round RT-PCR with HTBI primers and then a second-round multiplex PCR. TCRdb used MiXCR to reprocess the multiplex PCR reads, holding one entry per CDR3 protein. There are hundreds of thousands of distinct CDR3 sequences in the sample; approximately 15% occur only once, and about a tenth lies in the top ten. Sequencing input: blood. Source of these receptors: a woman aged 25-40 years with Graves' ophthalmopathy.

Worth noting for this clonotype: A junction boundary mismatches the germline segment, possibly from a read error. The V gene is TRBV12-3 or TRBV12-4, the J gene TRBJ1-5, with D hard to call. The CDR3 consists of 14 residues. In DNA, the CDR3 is TGTGCCAGCAGTTACGGGAGTTTAAATCAGCCCCGGCATTTT. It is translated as CASSYGSLNQPRHF.

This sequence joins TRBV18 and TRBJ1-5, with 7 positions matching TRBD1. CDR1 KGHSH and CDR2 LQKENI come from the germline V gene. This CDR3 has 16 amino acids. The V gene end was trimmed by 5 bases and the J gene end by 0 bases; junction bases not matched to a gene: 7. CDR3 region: CASSRDSPYSNQPQHF. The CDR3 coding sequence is TGTGCCAGCTCAAGGGACAGTCCTTATAGCAATCAGCCCCAGCATTTT.

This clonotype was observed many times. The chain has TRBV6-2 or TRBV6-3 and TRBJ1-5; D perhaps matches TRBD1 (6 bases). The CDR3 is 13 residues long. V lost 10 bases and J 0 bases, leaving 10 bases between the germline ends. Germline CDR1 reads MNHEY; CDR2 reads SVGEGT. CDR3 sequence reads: CAIGTLSNQPQHF. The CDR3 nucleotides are TGTGCCATTGGGACACTTAGCAATCAGCCCCAGCATTTT.

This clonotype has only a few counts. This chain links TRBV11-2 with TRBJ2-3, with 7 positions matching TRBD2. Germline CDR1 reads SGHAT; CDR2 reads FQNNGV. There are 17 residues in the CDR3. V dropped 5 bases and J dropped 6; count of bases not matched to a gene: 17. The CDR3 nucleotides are TGTGCCAGCAGCCCGGGAATAACTAGCGACTTTGTCGATACGCAGTATTTT. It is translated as CASSPGITSDFVDTQYF.

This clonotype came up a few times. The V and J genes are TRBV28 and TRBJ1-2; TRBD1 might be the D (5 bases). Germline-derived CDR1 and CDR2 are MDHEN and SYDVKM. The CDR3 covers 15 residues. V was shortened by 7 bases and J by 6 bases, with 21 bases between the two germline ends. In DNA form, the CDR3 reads TGTGCCAGCAATGACTTGGGGGGGGGAAGTAATGGCTACACCTTC. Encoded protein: CASNDLGGGSNGYTF.

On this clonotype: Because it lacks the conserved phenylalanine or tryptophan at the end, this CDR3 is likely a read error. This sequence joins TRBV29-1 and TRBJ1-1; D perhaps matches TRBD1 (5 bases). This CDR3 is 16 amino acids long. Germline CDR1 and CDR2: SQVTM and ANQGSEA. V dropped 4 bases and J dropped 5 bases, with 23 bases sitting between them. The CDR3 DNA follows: TGCAGCGTTGTTTGGGCTTCAAGGGGAGGAGGGACTGAAGCTTTCGTT. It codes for CSVVWASRGGGTEAFV.

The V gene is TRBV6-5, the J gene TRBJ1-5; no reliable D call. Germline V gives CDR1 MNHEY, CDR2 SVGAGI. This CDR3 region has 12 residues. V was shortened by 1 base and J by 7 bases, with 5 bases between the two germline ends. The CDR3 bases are TGTGCCAGCAGTTACTTAGGCCAGCCCCAGCATTTT. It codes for CASSYLGQPQHF.

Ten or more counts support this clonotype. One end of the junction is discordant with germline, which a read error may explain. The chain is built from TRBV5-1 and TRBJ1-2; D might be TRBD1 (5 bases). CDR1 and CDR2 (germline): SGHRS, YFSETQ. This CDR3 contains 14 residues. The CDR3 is CASSPGGSNYGYTF. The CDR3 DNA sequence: TGTGCCAGCAGTCCGGGGGGTTCCAACTATGGCTACACCTTC.

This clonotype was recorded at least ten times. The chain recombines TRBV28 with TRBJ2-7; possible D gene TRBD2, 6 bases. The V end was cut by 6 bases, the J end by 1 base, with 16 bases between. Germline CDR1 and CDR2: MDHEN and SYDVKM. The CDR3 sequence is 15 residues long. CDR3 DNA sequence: TGTGCCAGCAGCTCCGGGGGTCCTGATTCCTACGAGCAGTACTTC. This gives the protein CASSSGGPDSYEQYF.

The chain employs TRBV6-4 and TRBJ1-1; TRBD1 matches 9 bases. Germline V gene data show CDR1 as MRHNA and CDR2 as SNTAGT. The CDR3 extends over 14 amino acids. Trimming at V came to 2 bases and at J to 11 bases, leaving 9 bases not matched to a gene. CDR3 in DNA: TGTGCCAGCAGTGACCGATGGACAGGGGAATTGGCTTTCTTT. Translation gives CASSDRWTGELAFF.

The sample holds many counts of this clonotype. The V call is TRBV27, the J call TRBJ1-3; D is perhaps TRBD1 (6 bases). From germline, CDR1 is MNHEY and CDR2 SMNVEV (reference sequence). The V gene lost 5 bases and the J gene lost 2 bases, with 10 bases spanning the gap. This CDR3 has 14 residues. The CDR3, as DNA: TGTGCCAGCAGTGCCACAGGGACTGGAAACACCATATATTTT. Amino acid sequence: CASSATGTGNTIYF.

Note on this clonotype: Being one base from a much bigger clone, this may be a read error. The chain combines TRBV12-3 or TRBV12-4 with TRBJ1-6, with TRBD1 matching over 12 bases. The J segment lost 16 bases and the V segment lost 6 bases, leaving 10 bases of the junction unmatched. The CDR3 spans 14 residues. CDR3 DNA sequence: TGTGCCAGCAGCAACTACGGGACAGGGGGCCAACTCCACTTT. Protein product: CASSNYGTGGQLHF.

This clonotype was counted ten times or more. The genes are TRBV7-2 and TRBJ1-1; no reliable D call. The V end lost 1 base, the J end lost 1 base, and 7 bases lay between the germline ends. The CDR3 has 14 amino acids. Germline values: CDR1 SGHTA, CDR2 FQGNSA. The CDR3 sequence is CASSLVRANTEAFF. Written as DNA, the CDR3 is TGTGCCAGCAGCTTAGTTCGTGCGAACACTGAAGCTTTCTTT.

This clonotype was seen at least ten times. Written as DNA, the CDR3 is TGCGCCAGCAGCCTCCAGTACCGGGCCGGGAACTATGGCTACACCTTC. Its translation is CASSLQYRAGNYGYTF. The chain carries TRBV4-1 and TRBJ1-2; D is undetermined. This CDR3 is 16 amino acids long. Trimming pared 4 bases from V and 2 bases from J, leaving 17 bases between. Germline values: CDR1 MGHRA, CDR2 YSYEKL.

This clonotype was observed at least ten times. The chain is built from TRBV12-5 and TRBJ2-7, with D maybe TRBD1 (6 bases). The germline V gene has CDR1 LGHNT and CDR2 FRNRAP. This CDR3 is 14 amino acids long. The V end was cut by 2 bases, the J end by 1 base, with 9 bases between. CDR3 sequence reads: CASGLWDTSYEQYF. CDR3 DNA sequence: TGTGCTAGTGGTTTGTGGGACACATCCTACGAGCAGTACTTC.

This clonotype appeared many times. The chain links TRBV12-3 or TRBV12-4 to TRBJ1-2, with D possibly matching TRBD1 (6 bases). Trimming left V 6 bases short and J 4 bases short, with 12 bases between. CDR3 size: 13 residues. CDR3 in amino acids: CASRRTDLYGYTF. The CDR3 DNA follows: TGTGCCAGCAGAAGGACAGACCTCTATGGCTACACCTTC.

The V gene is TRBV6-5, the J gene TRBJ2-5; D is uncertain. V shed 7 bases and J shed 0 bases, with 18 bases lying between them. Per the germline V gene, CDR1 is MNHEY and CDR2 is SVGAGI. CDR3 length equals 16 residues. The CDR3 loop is CASITTVNTYQETQYF. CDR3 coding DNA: TGTGCCAGCATTACGACTGTTAACACGTACCAAGAGACCCAGTACTTC.

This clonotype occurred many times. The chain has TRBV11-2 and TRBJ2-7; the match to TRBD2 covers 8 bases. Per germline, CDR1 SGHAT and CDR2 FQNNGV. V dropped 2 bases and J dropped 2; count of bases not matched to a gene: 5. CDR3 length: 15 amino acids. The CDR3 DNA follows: TGTGCCAGCAGCTTACAACTAGCGGATCCCTACGAGCAGTACTTC. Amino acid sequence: CASSLQLADPYEQYF.

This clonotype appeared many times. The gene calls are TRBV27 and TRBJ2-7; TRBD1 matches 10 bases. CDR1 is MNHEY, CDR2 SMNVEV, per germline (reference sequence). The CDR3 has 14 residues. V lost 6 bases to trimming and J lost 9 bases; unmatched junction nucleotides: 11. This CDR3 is CASSRRGDRGAQYF. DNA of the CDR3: TGTGCCAGCAGCCGACGAGGGGACAGGGGAGCGCAGTACTTC.

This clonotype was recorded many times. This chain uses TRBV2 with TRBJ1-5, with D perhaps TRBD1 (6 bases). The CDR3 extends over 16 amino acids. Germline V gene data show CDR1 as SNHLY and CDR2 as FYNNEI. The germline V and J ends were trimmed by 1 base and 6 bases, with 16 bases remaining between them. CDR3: CASSEGGAGGTQPQHF. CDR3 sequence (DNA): TGTGCCAGCAGTGAAGGGGGGGCAGGCGGGACTCAGCCCCAGCATTTT.

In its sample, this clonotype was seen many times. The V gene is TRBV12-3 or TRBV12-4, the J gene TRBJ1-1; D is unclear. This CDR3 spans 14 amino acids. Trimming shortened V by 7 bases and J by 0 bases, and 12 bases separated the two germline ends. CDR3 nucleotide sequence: TGTGCCAGCAAAATCGGCGACCTGAACACTGAAGCTTTCTTT. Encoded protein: CASKIGDLNTEAFF.

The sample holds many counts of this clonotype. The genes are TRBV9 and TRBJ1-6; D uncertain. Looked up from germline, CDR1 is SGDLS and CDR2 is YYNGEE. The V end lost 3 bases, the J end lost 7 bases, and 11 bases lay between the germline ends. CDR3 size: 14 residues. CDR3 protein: CASSERKKNSPLHF. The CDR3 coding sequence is TGTGCCAGCAGCGAGAGAAAGAAGAATTCACCCCTCCACTTT.

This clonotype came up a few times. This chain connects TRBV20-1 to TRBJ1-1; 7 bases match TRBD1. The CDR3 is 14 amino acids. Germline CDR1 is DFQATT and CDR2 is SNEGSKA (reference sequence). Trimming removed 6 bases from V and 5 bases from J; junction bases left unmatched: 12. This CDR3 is CSAPRNRGFTEAFF. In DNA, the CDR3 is TGCAGTGCCCCTAGGAACAGGGGTTTTACTGAAGCTTTCTTT.

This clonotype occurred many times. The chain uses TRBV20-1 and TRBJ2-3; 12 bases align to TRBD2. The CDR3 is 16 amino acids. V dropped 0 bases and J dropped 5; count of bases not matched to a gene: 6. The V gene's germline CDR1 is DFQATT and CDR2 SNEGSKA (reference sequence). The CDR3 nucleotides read TGCAGTGCTAGAGATCGACTAGCGGGAGCGGTAGATACGCAGTATTTT. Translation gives CSARDRLAGAVDTQYF.

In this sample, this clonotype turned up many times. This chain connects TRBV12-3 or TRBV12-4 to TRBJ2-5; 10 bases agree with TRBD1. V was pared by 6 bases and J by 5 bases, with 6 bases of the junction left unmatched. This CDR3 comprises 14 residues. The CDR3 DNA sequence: TGTGCCAGCAGACCGGGACAGGGGATGGAGACCCAGTACTTC. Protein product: CASRPGQGMETQYF.

CDR3 sequence reads: CASSNSGASTGELFF. CDR3 DNA sequence: TGTGCCAGCAGTAACAGCGGGGCGAGCACCGGGGAGCTGTTTTTT. This rearrangement joins TRBV12-3 or TRBV12-4 to TRBJ2-2, with 7 nucleotides matching TRBD2. The CDR3 covers 15 residues. V gave up 5 bases and J gave up 4 bases; unmatched junction bases: 7.

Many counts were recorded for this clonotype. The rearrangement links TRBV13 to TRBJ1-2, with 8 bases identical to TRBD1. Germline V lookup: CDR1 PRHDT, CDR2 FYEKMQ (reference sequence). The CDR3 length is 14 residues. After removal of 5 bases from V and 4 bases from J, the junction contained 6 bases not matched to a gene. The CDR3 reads CASSPQGTGYGYTF. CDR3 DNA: TGTGCCAGCAGCCCCCAAGGGACAGGCTATGGCTACACCTTC.